The 3 T cell receptor beta chains given below trace back to one sample, sequenced in a study of vaccination effects on CD4 cells after COVID-19. Their antigen targets remain unknown. Sequencing was preceded by expansion of antigen-specific CD4+ T cells with viral peptide pools in the ViraFEST assay. At the end of 10 days of culture, CD4+ T cells were isolated. Each participant received a vaccine that was either BNT162b2 or mRNA-1273, given as two doses. Using immunoSEQ multiplex PCR, the repertoire was profiled, and TCRdb retains in-frame clones only, with some absent. Of roughly 24,000 clones in the sample, 77% were seen once. The specimen was CD4+ T cells from PBMCs cultured with HCoV-NL63 spike peptides, collected after COVID-19 vaccination. The receptors here all came from a human donor who received a COVID-19 vaccine.

The chain joins TRBV21-1 to TRBJ2-7; the listed D gene, TRBD2, was not tested against the DNA. TRBV21-1 is a pseudogene. The CDR3 contains 14 residues. The CDR3 nucleotides read TGTGCCAGCAGCTCCCGGGGGTTTGTTTACGAGCAGTACTTC. Encoded protein: CASSSRGFVYEQYF.

V and J are TRBV9 and TRBJ2-5; 10 bases are shared with TRBD2. Per germline, CDR1 SGDLS and CDR2 YYNGEE. The CDR3 consists of 15 residues. J was trimmed by 5 bases and V by 3 bases; bases with no gene match: 7. The CDR3 region is CASSGAGGLFETQYF. CDR3 coding DNA: TGTGCCAGCAGCGGAGCGGGGGGGCTTTTCGAGACCCAGTACTTC. Supplemented by reference TRBV9 and TRBJ2-5, the full variable domain reads DSGVTQTPKHLITATGQRVTLRCSPRSGDLSVYWYQQSLDQGLQFLIQYYNGEERAKGNILERFSAQQFPDLHSELNLSSLELGDSALYFCASSGAGGLFETQYFGPGTRLLVL.

V is TRBV5-8 and J is TRBJ1-1; a weak D match, TRBD1 (5 bases). CDR1 SGHTS and CDR2 YDEGEE come from the germline V gene. This CDR3 spans 14 amino acids. V lost 8 bases and J lost 2, with 16 bases in between. For the CDR3, the DNA is TGTGCCAGTAACTCCCCCGGGGGTAACACTGAAGCTTTCTTT. Translated: CASNSPGGNTEAFF.